This T cell receptor beta chain was sequenced for a study of T cell repertoires in cytomegalovirus infection. Study at large: Shared public TCR beta signatures pointed to both CMV infection and a matching HLA type. Study outcomes and limitations: Predominance within the ex vivo response was attributable to HLA-C-restricted CMV-specific TCR beta clonotypes. Cumulative public TCR beta family frequency identified carriers of CMV plus the relevant HLA.

Notes on this clonotype: Antigen specificity is unknown.

The V gene lost 5 bases and the J gene lost 7 bases, with 17 bases spanning the gap. The CDR3 extends over 14 amino acids. Germline loops: CDR1 MNHEY, CDR2 SMNVEV (reference sequence). MiXCR was run by TCRdb on the reads, yielding one entry per CDR3 protein. The data hold under 850,000 distinct CDR3 sequences, with under 40% observed a single time. The chain uses TRBV27 and TRBJ1-2; TRBD1 is a possible D gene (5 bases). The sequence was obtained from a human donor in good health (CMV status not recorded). Some clones in this sample may be carry-over from other donors' samples. Sequenced sample: PBMCs. Here the CDR3 DNA reads TGTGCCAGCAGTCCACATCGGGACCGCGCTGGCTACACCTTC. This sequence encodes CASSPHRDRAGYTF.